This is a list of T cell receptor beta chains from one sample in a study of shared clonotypes between healthy human individuals. The assay was immunoSEQ multiplex PCR, and TCRdb's table has in-frame clones only and misses some. The sample lists 2 million to 3 million clones, approximately 92% seen once, with 0.11% to 0.15% in the top ten. Sample: naive CD4+ T cells sorted from blood. These receptors were collected from a man between 18 and 29 years old in good health. Both conserved end residues are trimmed from each CDR3. Rows may omit the clone size; those that give it use once, few, many or a size class.

v_gene	j_gene	abundance	CDR3aa
TRBV7-2	TRBJ1-1	.	ASSFDRLNTEAF
TRBV4-2	TRBJ2-7	.	ASSQTGTAYEQY
TRBV7-9	TRBJ1-4	.	ASSLNGRGDEKLF
TRBV18	TRBJ2-3	.	ASSQAGTPDTQY
TRBV2	TRBJ1-1	.	ASSEARGSTEAF
TRBV6-5	TRBJ2-7	.	ASSYSWGADEQY
TRBV10-3	TRBJ1-1	.	AIRGTGTGTEAF
TRBV2	TRBJ2-1	.	ASSPGLAQF
TRBV30	TRBJ1-4	once	AWGRLDATNEKLF
TRBV10-1	TRBJ2-5	.	ASSEGGRETQY
TRBV7-2	TRBJ1-2	.	ASSQSGFYGYT
TRBV5-6	TRBJ2-7	.	ASSFPPLRYEQY
TRBV7-8	TRBJ1-5	.	ASNRAGSNQPQH
TRBV18	TRBJ1-1	.	ASLGRKGADTEAF
TRBV10-3	TRBJ1-2	once	AISERREDGYT
TRBV7-2	TRBJ1-3	.	ASTVVSGNTIY
TRBV21-1	TRBJ1-6	.	ASSKAGQGSYSPLH
TRBV7-2	TRBJ2-3	.	ASSYLGQPSTDTQY
TRBV5-1	TRBJ2-1	once	ASSTYRGNEQF
TRBV5-1	TRBJ1-1	.	ASSLAARGPANTEAF
TRBV9	TRBJ2-2	once	ASSVATRGSNTGELF
TRBV6-1	TRBJ1-5	.	ASSEQPGGGQPQH
TRBV28	TRBJ1-1	.	ASLPRVPVEAF
TRBV5-6	TRBJ2-7	.	ASSLGRTAGSYEQY
TRBV5-1	TRBJ2-7	once	ASSLGPGDYEQY
TRBV5-1	TRBJ2-6	.	ASGEQSGANVLT
TRBV28	TRBJ2-3	.	ASSPLSRDTQY
TRBV5-1	TRBJ2-7	.	ASSHGWVAHEQY
TRBV10-1	TRBJ2-7	.	ASSDAGTGPYEQY
TRBV28	TRBJ1-1	few	ASSLAGGTPEAF
TRBV11-3	TRBJ2-2	.	ASSLDISTGELF
TRBV7-2	TRBJ2-2	once	ASSLIQGTGELF
TRBV10-3	TRBJ2-1	.	AISGMTSEYNEQF
TRBV18	TRBJ2-7	.	ASSPLGGTHEQY
TRBV27	TRBJ1-1	.	ASSSIRGTEAF
TRBV7-9	TRBJ1-3	.	ASSLISGSTLSGNTIY
TRBV30	TRBJ1-1	.	AWSDRGYVPEAF
TRBV7-6	TRBJ2-3	.	ASSLTSGVVADTQY
TRBV19	TRBJ1-2	once	ASSPGGQGYT
TRBV19	TRBJ1-4	once	ASSIVYQRQILEKLF
TRBV18	TRBJ2-5	few	ASSPGQQETQY
TRBV7-8	TRBJ1-2	.	ASSLGGVRGGYT
TRBV6-5	TRBJ2-5	.	ASSPRRPQETQY
TRBV7-8	TRBJ1-6	.	ASSRRGTDNSPLH
TRBV7-6	TRBJ2-2	.	ASALSGTGVTGELF
TRBV28	TRBJ2-7	.	ASSGREPSYEQY